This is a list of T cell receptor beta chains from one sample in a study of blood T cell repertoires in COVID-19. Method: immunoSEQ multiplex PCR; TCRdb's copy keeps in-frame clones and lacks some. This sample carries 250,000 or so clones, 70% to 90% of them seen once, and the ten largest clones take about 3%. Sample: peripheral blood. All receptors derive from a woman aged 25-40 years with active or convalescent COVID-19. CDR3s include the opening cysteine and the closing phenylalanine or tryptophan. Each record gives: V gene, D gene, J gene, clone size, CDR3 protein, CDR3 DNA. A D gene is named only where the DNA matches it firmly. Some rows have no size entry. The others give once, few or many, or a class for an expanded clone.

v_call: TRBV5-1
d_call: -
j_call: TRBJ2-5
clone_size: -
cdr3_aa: CASSLGSGETQYF
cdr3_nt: TGCGCCAGCAGCTTGGGGTCGGGAGAGACCCAGTACTTC

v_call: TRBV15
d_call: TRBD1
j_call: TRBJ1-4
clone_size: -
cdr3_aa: CATTQGGRENEKLFF
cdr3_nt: TGTGCCACCACCCAGGGGGGCAGGGAAAATGAAAAACTGTTTTTT

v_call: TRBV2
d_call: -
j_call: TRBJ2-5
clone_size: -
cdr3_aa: CASTNTGMETQYF
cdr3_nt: TGTGCCAGCACTAATACAGGGATGGAGACCCAGTACTTC

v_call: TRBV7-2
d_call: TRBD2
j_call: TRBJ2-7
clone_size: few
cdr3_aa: CASNLLAGGLGEQYF
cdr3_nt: TGTGCCAGCAACTTATTAGCGGGGGGTTTAGGGGAGCAGTACTTC

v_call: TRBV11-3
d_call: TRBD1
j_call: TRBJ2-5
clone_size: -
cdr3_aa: CASSPGTGGAETQYF
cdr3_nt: TGTGCCAGCAGCCCTGGGACAGGGGGCGCGGAGACCCAGTACTTC

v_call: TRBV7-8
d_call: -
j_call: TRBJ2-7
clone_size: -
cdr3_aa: CASRLVGNEQYF
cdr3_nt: TGTGCCAGCAGACTAGTAGGTAACGAGCAGTACTTC

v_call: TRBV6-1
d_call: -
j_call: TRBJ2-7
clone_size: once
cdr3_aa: CASSEARGTYEQYF
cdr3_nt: TGTGCCAGCAGTGAAGCTAGGGGAACCTACGAGCAGTACTTC

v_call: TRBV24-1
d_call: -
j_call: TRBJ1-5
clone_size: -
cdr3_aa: CATSDPAGGNQPQHF
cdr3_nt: TGTGCCACCAGTGACCCCGCGGGGGGGAATCAGCCCCAGCATTTT

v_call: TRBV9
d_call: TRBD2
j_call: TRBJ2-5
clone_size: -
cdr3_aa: CASSEDGGVQETQYF
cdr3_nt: TGTGCCAGCAGCGAAGACGGGGGGGTCCAAGAGACCCAGTACTTC

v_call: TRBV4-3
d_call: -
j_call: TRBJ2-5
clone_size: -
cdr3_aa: CASSKQVGETQYF
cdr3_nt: TGCGCCAGCAGCAAACAGGTCGGAGAGACCCAGTACTTC

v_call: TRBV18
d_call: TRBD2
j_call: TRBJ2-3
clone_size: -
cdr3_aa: CASSPTSGQDTQYF
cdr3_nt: TGTGCCAGCTCACCAACTAGCGGGCAAGATACGCAGTATTTT

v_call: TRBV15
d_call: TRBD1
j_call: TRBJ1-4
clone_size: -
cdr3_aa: CATSRSRTGGNEKLFF
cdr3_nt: TGTGCCACCAGCAGATCCCGGACAGGGGGCAATGAAAAACTGTTTTTT

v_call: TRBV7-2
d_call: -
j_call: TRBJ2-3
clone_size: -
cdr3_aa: CASSPALAGSTDTQYF
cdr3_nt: TGTGCCAGCAGCCCCGCACTCGCGGGGAGCACAGATACGCAGTATTTT

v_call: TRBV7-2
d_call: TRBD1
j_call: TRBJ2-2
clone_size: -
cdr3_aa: CASTLYRDRGRTGELFF
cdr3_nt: TGTGCCAGCACCCTCTACCGGGACAGGGGTCGCACCGGGGAGCTGTTTTTT

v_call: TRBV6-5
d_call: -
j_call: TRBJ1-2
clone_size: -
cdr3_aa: CASSAGYTNYGYTF
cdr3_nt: TGTGCCAGCAGCGCAGGATACACTAACTATGGCTACACCTTC

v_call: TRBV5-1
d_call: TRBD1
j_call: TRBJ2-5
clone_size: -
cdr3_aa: CASSLTGGSSETQYF
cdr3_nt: TGCGCCAGCAGCTTGACAGGGGGTTCTTCTGAGACCCAGTACTTC

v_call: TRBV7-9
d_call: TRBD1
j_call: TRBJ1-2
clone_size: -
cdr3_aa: CASSLTGAGDYGYTF
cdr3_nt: TGTGCCAGCAGCCTCACAGGGGCTGGCGACTATGGCTACACCTTC

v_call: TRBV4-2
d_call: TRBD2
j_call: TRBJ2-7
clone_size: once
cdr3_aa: CASSQETGGYSYEQYF
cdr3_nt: TGTGCCAGCAGCCAAGAGACCGGGGGGTACTCCTACGAGCAGTACTTC

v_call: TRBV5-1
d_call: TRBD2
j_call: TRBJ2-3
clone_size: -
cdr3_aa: CASSLEARGGPADTQYF
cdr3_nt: TGCGCCAGCAGCTTGGAAGCTCGGGGGGGGCCCGCAGATACGCAGTATTTT

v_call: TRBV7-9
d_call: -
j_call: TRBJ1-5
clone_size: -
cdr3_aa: CASSLIGDQPQHF
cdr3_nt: TGTGCCAGCAGCTTAATAGGGGATCAGCCCCAGCATTTT

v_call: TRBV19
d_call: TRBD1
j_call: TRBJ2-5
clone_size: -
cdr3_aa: CASSSRQGIQETQYF
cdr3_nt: TGTGCCAGTAGTTCGCGACAGGGAATTCAAGAGACCCAGTACTTC

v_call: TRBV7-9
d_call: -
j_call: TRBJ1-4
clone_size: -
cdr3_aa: CASSLKGRGEKLFF
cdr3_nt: TGTGCCAGCAGCTTGAAGGGGCGGGGTGAAAAACTGTTTTTT

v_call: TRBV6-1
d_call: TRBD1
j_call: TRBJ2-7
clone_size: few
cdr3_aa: CASSEATTGSYEQYF
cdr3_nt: TGTGCCAGCAGTGAGGCTACGACAGGGTCCTACGAGCAGTACTTC

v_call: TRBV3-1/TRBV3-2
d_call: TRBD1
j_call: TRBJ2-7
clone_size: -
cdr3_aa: CASSQDRRDRGRTPTYEQYF
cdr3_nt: TGTGCCAGCAGCCAAGATCGGAGGGACAGGGGTAGAACCCCCACCTACGAGCAGTACTTC

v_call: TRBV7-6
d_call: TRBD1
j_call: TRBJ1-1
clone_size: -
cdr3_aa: CASSRGQGTTEAFF
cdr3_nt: TGTGCCAGCAGCCGCGGACAGGGTACGACTGAAGCTTTCTTT

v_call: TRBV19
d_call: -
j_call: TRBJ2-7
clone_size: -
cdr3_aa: CASMGQGSYEQYF
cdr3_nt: TGTGCCAGTATGGGCCAGGGGTCCTACGAGCAGTACTTC

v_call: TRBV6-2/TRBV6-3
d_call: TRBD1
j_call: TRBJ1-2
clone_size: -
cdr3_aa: CASSMPGQFYGYTF
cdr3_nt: TGTGCCAGCAGTATGCCGGGACAGTTCTATGGCTACACCTTC

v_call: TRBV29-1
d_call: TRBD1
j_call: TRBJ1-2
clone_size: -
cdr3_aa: CSVPQGQVGYTF
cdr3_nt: TGCAGCGTTCCCCAGGGACAGGTGGGCTACACCTTC

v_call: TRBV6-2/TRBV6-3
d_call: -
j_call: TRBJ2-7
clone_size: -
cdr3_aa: CASSYSDRAYEQYF
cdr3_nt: TGTGCCAGCAGTTACTCGGACAGAGCCTACGAGCAGTACTTC

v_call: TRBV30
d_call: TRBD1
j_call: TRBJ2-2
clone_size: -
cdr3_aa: CAWVRQGYTGELFF
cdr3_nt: TGTGCCTGGGTGAGACAGGGGTACACCGGGGAGCTGTTTTTT

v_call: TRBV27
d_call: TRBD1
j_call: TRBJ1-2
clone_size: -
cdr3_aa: CASSLLRSGDRRNYGYTF
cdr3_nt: TGTGCCAGCAGTTTGTTACGGTCTGGGGACAGGAGGAACTATGGCTACACCTTC

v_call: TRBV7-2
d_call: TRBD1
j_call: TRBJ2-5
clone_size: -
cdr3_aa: CASSLGGGQGETQYF
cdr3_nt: TGTGCCAGCAGCTTAGGAGGGGGACAGGGGGAGACCCAGTACTTC

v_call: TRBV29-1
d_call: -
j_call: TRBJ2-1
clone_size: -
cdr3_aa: CSVERDMVGNEQFF
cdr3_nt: TGCAGCGTTGAAAGGGACATGGTGGGCAATGAGCAGTTCTTC

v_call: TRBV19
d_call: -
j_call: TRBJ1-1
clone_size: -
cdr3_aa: CASSPLGEAGGAFF
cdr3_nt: TGTGCCAGTAGCCCCCTAGGAGAGGCCGGAGGGGCTTTCTTT

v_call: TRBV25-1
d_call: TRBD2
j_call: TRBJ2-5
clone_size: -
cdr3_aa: CASSGPGGETQYF
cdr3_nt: TGTGCCAGCAGTGGACCGGGAGGAGAGACCCAGTACTTC

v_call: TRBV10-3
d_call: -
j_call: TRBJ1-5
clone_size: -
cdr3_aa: CAISDPRVYSNQPQHF
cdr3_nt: TGTGCCATCAGTGACCCTAGAGTGTATAGCAATCAGCCCCAGCATTTT

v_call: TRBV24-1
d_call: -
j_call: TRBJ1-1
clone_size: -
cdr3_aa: CATSVGGEGTEAFF
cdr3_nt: TGTGCCACCAGTGTTGGGGGGGAGGGAACTGAAGCTTTCTTT

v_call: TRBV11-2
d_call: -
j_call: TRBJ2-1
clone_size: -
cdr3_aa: CASSSGLRSSYNEQFF
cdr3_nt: TGTGCCAGCAGCTCGGGACTCAGGAGCTCCTACAATGAGCAGTTCTTC

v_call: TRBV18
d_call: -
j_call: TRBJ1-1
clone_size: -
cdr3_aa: CASSRAVNTEAFF
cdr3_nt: TGTGCCAGCTCACGCGCTGTGAACACTGAAGCTTTCTTT

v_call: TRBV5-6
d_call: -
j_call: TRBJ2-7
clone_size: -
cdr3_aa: CASSSLLNRGEQYF
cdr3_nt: TGTGCCAGCAGCTCATTATTAAACCGGGGGGAGCAGTACTTC

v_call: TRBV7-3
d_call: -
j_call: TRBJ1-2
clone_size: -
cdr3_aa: CASSPDPRGMGGYTF
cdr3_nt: TGTGCCAGCAGCCCCGACCCTCGCGGGATGGGGGGCTACACCTTC

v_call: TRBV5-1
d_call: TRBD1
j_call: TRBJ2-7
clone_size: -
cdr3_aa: CASSSPGQGLYEQYF
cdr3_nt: TGCGCCAGCAGCTCACCGGGACAGGGCTTATACGAGCAGTACTTC

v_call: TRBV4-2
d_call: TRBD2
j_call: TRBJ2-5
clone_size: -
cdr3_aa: CASSQGTSGGGGTQYF
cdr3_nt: TGTGCCAGCAGCCAAGGGACTAGCGGGGGGGGTGGAACCCAGTACTTC

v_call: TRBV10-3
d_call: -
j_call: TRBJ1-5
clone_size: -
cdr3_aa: CATSDGVSNQPQHF
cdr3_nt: TGTGCCACCAGCGATGGAGTTAGCAATCAGCCCCAGCATTTT

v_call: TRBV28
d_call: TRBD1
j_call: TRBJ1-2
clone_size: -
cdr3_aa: CASSSGQGYGYTF
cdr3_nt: TGTGCCAGCAGTTCCGGACAGGGGTACGGCTACACCTTC

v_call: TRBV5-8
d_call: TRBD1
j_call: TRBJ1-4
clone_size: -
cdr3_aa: CASSTLLGTGDEKLFF
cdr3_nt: TGTGCCAGCAGCACCCTCCTCGGGACAGGGGATGAAAAACTGTTTTTT

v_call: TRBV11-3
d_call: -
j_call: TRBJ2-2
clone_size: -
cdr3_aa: CASSPSTGELFF
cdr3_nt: TGTGCCAGCAGCCCCTCCACCGGGGAGCTGTTTTTT

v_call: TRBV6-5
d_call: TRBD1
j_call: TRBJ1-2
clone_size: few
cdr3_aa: CASSSQGGGGYTF
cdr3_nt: TGTGCCAGCAGTTCACAGGGGGGTGGTGGCTACACCTTC

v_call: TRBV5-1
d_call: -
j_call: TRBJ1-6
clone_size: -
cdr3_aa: CASSLSSYNSPLHF
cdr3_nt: TGCGCCAGCAGCCTAAGCTCCTATAATTCACCCCTCCACTTT

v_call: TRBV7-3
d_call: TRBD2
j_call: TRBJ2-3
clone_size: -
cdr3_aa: CASSLVAGWTDTQYF
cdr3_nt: TGTGCCAGCAGCTTGGTAGCGGGGTGGACAGATACGCAGTATTTT

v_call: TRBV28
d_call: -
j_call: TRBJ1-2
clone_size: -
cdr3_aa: CASSFDSYGYTF
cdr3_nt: TGTGCCAGCAGTTTTGATAGCTATGGCTACACCTTC

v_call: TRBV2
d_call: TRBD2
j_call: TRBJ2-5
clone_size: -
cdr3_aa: CASSGASGGGVRETQYF
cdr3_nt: TGTGCCAGCAGTGGTGCTAGCGGGGGGGGTGTGCGAGAGACCCAGTACTTC